These T cell receptor beta chains were read from a single sample in a study of a mutant IDH1 vaccine in newly diagnosed glioma. These TCRs' antigens remain unknown. Here immunoSEQ multiplex PCR was the method, and the copy in TCRdb shows in-frame clones only, minus some. The data show roughly 43,000 clones, about 81% seen once. The sample here was PBMCs, taken from a glioma patient whose treatment included an IDH1 peptide vaccine. Source of these receptors: a woman between 18 and 29 years old with glioma. Some clones in this sample may be carry-over from other donors' samples. The conserved cysteine and the conserved F or W are not part of the CDR3 here.

v_gene	j_gene	CDR3aa
TRBV4-2	TRBJ2-3	ASSQDITSGQAADTQY
TRBV6-4	TRBJ2-5	ASPLVPLLQETQY
TRBV7-9	TRBJ1-1	ASSFSGDEAF
TRBV29-1	TRBJ2-1	SVSFAGGNYEQF
TRBV2	TRBJ2-7	ASSEQTTAYEQY
TRBV4-3	TRBJ2-7	ASSQERTGRYEQY
TRBV7-2	TRBJ1-6	ASSARQGNSPLH
TRBV19	TRBJ2-7	ASTAGQGLYSEQY
TRBV20-1	TRBJ1-1	SARVGAEAF
TRBV11-3	TRBJ1-4	ASSPRGEKLF
TRBV5-1	TRBJ2-7	ASSLGNEQY
TRBV30	TRBJ2-7	AWKGGQGTHPQY
TRBV6-5	TRBJ1-5	ASSYGTNQPQH
TRBV6-5	TRBJ2-6	ASSPFLSGANVLT
TRBV11-1	TRBJ2-5	ASSSTKGTDQETQY
TRBV19	TRBJ1-1	ASRDGDTEAF
TRBV9	TRBJ2-2	ASSVKGGGPGELF
TRBV18	TRBJ2-3	ASSPRGTSTDTQY
TRBV5-4	TRBJ2-2	ASSLVKGRSTGELF
TRBV5-1	TRBJ2-7	ASSALPGYEQY
TRBV6-4	TRBJ1-2	ASSDEGQGSSGYT
TRBV25-1	TRBJ2-7	ASSPPRTVSSYEQY
TRBV29-1	TRBJ2-1	SASGGGNEQF
TRBV6-6	TRBJ2-2	ASSHGVIAGELF
TRBV5-1	TRBJ2-3	ASSFTISTDTQY
TRBV5-1	TRBJ1-5	ASSLGGQEPQH
TRBV7-3	TRBJ2-1	ASSFGIEAGGLNEQF
TRBV5-4	TRBJ2-5	ASSRTSGQETQY
TRBV6-5	TRBJ1-2	ASSNGGGYT
TRBV7-9	TRBJ2-6	ASSLAHGTGDSGANVLT
TRBV7-9	TRBJ2-5	ASSQVGGKETQY
TRBV6-5	TRBJ2-5	ASSLGGARETQY
TRBV11-2	TRBJ1-2	ASSLRLGGGSNYGYT
TRBV15	TRBJ1-1	ATSRGRGPIAEAF
TRBV6-1	TRBJ2-7	ASSDQGFEYEQY
TRBV6-1	TRBJ2-2	ASSPIGHNTGELF
TRBV29-1	TRBJ1-2	SVVSGGRYGYT
TRBV6-1	TRBJ1-1	ASIRPGGNTEAF
TRBV5-6	TRBJ1-2	ASSLGRRADYGYT
TRBV25-1	TRBJ2-6	ASSEPGGSGANVLT
TRBV12-5	TRBJ2-5	ASGLAGGGQETQY
TRBV4-1	TRBJ1-1	ASSQEESGTRGAF
TRBV19	TRBJ2-6	ASSRTGPLSGANVLT
TRBV30	TRBJ1-2	AWSVPDWPGNYGYT
TRBV2	TRBJ1-2	ASIQGAEGYT
TRBV5-4	TRBJ1-2	ASSLGGRERANYGYT
TRBV19	TRBJ2-7	ASSVRGAEQY
TRBV28	TRBJ2-7	ASSRNWGDGEQY
TRBV5-1	TRBJ1-1	ASSSTRVANTEAF
TRBV19	TRBJ1-5	ASKWTSNQPQH
TRBV7-3	TRBJ2-5	ASSPGFRETQY
TRBV27	TRBJ2-7	ASRTGTGGSEQY
TRBV2	TRBJ1-1	AIPAGVNTEAF
TRBV25-1	TRBJ2-7	ASSAPGTYEQY
TRBV5-1	TRBJ2-5	ASGLGAGGETQY
TRBV19	TRBJ1-3	ASSKRDGSNTIY
TRBV4-1	TRBJ1-2	ASSPDPGRANYGYT
TRBV19	TRBJ2-3	ASSISRTSGGASTDTQY
TRBV5-4	TRBJ2-2	ASSLGVASSTGELF